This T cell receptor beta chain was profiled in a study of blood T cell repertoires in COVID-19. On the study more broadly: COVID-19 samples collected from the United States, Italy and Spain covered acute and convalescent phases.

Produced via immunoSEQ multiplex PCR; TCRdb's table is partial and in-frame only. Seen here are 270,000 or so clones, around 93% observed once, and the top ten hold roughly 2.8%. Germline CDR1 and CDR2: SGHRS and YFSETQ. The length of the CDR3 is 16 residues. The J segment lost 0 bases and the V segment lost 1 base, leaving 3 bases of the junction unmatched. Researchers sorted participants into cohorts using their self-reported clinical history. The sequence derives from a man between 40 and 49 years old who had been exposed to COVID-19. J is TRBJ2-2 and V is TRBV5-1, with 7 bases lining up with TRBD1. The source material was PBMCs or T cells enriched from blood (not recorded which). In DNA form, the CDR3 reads TGCGCCAGCAGCTTGACAGGGGACCCGAACACCGGGGAGCTGTTTTTT. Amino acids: CASSLTGDPNTGELFF. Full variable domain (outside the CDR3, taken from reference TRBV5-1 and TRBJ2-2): KAGVTQTPRYLIKTRGQQVTLSCSPISGHRSVSWYQQTPGQGLQFLFEYFSETQRNKGNFPGRFSGRQFSNSRSEMNVSTLELGDSALYLCASSLTGDPNTGELFFGEGSRLTVL.